This entry is about one T cell receptor (beta chain). This entry is derived from a study of cytotoxic CD8 clonotypes in ibrutinib-treated CLL. Germline-derived CDR1 and CDR2 are SQVTM and ANQGSEA. This CDR3 is 11 amino acids long. Trimming cost V 2 bases and J 7 bases, with 5 bases left between them. The table came from immunoSEQ multiplex PCR; TCRdb's copy has only in-frame clones and leaves some out. The sample shows hundreds of thousands of clones, 70% of them seen only once. This chain joins TRBV29-1 and TRBJ2-2; D remains ambiguous. The clonotype was recovered from a human donor with chronic lymphocytic leukemia. The sample consisted of PBMCs, taken after 24 months of ibrutinib treatment. In DNA, the CDR3 is TGCAGCGTTGAACTGGACGGGGAGCTGTTTTTT. It specifies CSVELDGELFF.